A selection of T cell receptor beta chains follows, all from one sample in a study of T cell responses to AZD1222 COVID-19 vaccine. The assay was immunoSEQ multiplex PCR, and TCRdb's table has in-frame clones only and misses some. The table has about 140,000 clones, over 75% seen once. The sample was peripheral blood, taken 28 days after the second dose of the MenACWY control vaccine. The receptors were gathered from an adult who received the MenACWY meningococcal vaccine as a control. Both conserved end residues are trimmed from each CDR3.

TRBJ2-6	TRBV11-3	ASSLRLGAGANVLT
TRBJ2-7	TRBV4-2	ASSQGGLAGGREQY
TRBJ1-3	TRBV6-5	ASSYDGTSGNTIY
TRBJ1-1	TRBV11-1	ASSLLQGAEAF
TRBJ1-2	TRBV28	ASSLGQLFYGYT
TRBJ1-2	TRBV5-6	ASSFTGVNYGYT
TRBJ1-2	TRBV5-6	ASSLGSVGYT
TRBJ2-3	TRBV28	ASPPGTASGDTQY
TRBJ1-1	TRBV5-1	ASSSTGGNTEAF
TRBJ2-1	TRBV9	ASSVAGTGLDNEQF
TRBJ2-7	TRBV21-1	ASRKSYEQY
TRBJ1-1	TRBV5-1	ASSPTGTNTEAF
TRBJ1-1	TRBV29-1	SGNRGMVAEAF
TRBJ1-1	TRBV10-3	AISATGGLATEAF
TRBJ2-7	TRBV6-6	ASSYPAGAYEQY
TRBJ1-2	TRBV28	ASREARGDGYT
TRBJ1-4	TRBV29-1	SVRPSGTNEKLF
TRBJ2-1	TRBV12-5	ASGFVSSLRLF
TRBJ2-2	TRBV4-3	ASSQEGPGELF
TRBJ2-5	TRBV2	ASSGEYQETQY
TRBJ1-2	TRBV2	ASSVDRVYGYT
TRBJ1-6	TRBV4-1	ASSQDQGVSSYNSPLH
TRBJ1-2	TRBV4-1	ASSPQAGIVNYGYT
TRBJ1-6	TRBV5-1	ASSLEPTGSGSPLH
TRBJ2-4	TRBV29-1	SAGRGAAKNIQY
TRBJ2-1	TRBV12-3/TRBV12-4	ASSLDQFGEQF
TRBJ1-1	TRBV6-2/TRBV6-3	ASSTPPYKTLNTEAF
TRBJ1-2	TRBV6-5	ASSTTGPGYT
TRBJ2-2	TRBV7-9	ASSFPLRWGNTGELF
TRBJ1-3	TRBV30	AWSGDGGRNTIY
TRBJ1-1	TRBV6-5	ASRWAGLNTEAF
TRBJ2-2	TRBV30	AFSAAGVAGELF
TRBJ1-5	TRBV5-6	ASSLGTTDQPQH
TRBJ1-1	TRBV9	ASRAGDEAF
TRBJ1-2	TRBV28	ASRTPVNYGYT
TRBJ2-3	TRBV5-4	ASSSGLAGNTDTQY
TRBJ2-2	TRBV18	ASSQDRGTTGELF
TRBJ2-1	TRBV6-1	ASSDGQGVYNEQF
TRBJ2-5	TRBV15	ATSRDITSGQETQY
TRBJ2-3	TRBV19	ASRRGGSSTDTQY
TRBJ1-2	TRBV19	ASSIPGQGAMDGYT
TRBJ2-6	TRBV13	ASSLVTSGRSLPGANVLT
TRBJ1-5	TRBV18	ASSPNFGTGDGSNQPQH